The 25 T cell receptor beta chains below come from one sample, sequenced in a study of cytotoxic CD8 clonotypes in ibrutinib-treated CLL. Libraries were prepared by immunoSEQ multiplex PCR; TCRdb keeps only in-frame clonotypes and omits some of them. The sample consists of 150,000 to 200,000 clones, about 88% of them appearing once. The sequencing used PBMCs, collected at disease progression, from a patient treated with ibrutinib. These receptors originate from a human donor with chronic lymphocytic leukemia.

The chain uses TRBV30 and TRBJ2-7, with TRBD1 matching 9 bases. The CDR3 extends over 12 amino acids. Germline CDR1 is GTSNPN and CDR2 is SVGIG (reference sequence). After removal of 5 bases from V and 4 bases from J, the junction contained 3 bases not matched to a gene. The DNA for the CDR3 is TGTGCCTGGGACAGGGGGTTATACGAGCAGTACTTC. Its protein product is CAWDRGLYEQYF.

The chain employs TRBV7-9 and TRBJ1-1; 8 positions agree with TRBD1. The CDR3 is 17 amino acids. Germline loops: CDR1 SEHNR, CDR2 FQNEAQ (reference sequence). The J segment lost 5 bases and the V segment lost 7 bases, leaving 18 bases of the junction unmatched. The CDR3 loop is CASTFPVAGGAGTEAFF. Written as DNA, the CDR3 is TGTGCCAGCACCTTTCCGGTGGCAGGGGGCGCAGGAACTGAAGCTTTCTTT. Complete variable domain (other parts from reference TRBV7-9 and TRBJ1-1): DTGVSQNPRHKITKRGQNVTFRCDPISEHNRLYWYRQTLGQGPEFLTYFQNEAQLEKSRLLSDRFSAERPKGSFSTLEIQRTEQGDSAMYLCASTFPVAGGAGTEAFFGQGTRLTVV.

This chain joins TRBV18 and TRBJ1-1; D ambiguous. V lost 1 base, J lost 4 bases, and 10 bases lay in between. Germline-derived CDR1 and CDR2 are KGHSH and LQKENI. This CDR3 contains 14 residues. CDR3 in amino acids: CASSPQAPPTEAFF. The CDR3 DNA reads TGTGCCAGCTCACCACAGGCCCCCCCCACTGAAGCTTTCTTT.

The V gene is TRBV7-9, the J gene TRBJ1-2; 7 bases map to TRBD1. Germline CDR1 reads SEHNR; CDR2 reads FQNEAQ (reference sequence). The CDR3 is 14 amino acids. The V segment lost 5 bases and the J segment 7 bases; nucleotides outside the gene matches: 10. This chain's CDR3 is CASSPRTGDAGYTF. As DNA, the CDR3 is TGTGCCAGCAGCCCCAGAACAGGGGATGCTGGCTACACCTTC. Looking up the rest from reference TRBV7-9 and TRBJ1-2 gives the full variable domain: DTGVSQNPRHKITKRGQNVTFRCDPISEHNRLYWYRQTLGQGPEFLTYFQNEAQLEKSRLLSDRFSAERPKGSFSTLEIQRTEQGDSAMYLCASSPRTGDAGYTFGSGTRLTVV.

This clone was observed a single time. The chain has TRBV23-1 and TRBJ2-3; tentatively, D is TRBD1 or TRBD2 (6 bases each). TRBV23-1 is an ORF; its function is uncertain. V was pared by 0 bases and J by 6 bases, with 16 bases between. The CDR3 contains 16 residues. The CDR3, as DNA: TGCGCCAGCAGTCAATCGCTCGAGGGGGGCAAGGATACGCAGTATTTT. Its protein product is CASSQSLEGGKDTQYF.

This chain connects TRBV5-1 to TRBJ2-3, with D unresolved. The CDR3 contains 15 residues. CDR1 is SGHRS and CDR2 is YFSETQ in the germline V gene. Between the trimmed V and J ends, which lost 9 bases and 3 bases, there was a span of 20 bases. CDR3 region: CATSSLGLLTDTQYF. CDR3 in DNA: TGCGCCACCTCTTCTTTGGGTTTATTAACAGATACGCAGTATTTT.

The chain couples TRBV6-5 to TRBJ1-1; D is undetermined. Trimming shortened V by 1 base and J by 1 base, and 10 bases separated the two germline ends. CDR3 length equals 15 residues. In germline, CDR1 is MNHEY, CDR2 SVGAGI. The CDR3 reads CASSYFYGGNTEAFF. DNA of the CDR3: TGTGCCAGCAGTTACTTCTACGGAGGGAACACTGAAGCTTTCTTT.

This chain joins TRBV11-3 and TRBJ1-1; D is undetermined. Germline V gene sequence: CDR1 SGHNT, CDR2 YENEEA. The CDR3 covers 15 residues. Between the trimmed V and J ends, which lost 5 bases and 0 bases, there was a span of 13 bases. The CDR3 spells CASSRRTGLNTEAFF. The CDR3 coding sequence is TGTGCCAGCAGCCGACGGACGGGGTTGAACACTGAAGCTTTCTTT.

The gene calls are TRBV5-1 and TRBJ1-2; 12 bases map to TRBD1. This CDR3 contains 16 residues. The junction had 13 bases not matched to a gene; V was cut back by 5 bases and J by 8 bases. Looked up from germline, CDR1 is SGHRS and CDR2 is YFSETQ. CDR3 sequence (DNA): TGCGCCAGCAGTAACCGGGACAGGGGGCGATGGGAAGGCTACACCTTC. It yields the protein CASSNRDRGRWEGYTF. Filled out from reference TRBV5-1 and TRBJ1-2, the complete variable domain reads KAGVTQTPRYLIKTRGQQVTLSCSPISGHRSVSWYQQTPGQGLQFLFEYFSETQRNKGNFPGRFSGRQFSNSRSEMNVSTLELGDSALYLCASSNRDRGRWEGYTFGSGTRLTVV.

The rearrangement uses TRBV10-1 and TRBJ2-5; TRBD2 is a possible D gene (5 bases). The germline gives CDR1 WNHNN, CDR2 SYGVQD (reference sequence). V lost 10 bases, J lost 5 bases, and 17 bases lay in between. This CDR3 has 13 amino acids. The CDR3 loop is CATRRETQETQYF. The CDR3 bases are TGCGCCACCAGAAGGGAGACGCAGGAGACCCAGTACTTC.

The chain has TRBV5-1 and TRBJ1-1; the match to TRBD1 covers 9 bases. Germline-derived CDR1 and CDR2 are SGHRS and YFSETQ. The CDR3 contains 15 residues. The V gene end was trimmed by 3 bases and the J gene end by 5 bases; junction bases not matched to a gene: 8. For the CDR3, the DNA is TGCGCCAGCAGCTACGGGACAGGGAGGATGACTGAAGCTTTCTTT. Protein: CASSYGTGRMTEAFF. The complete variable domain, with remaining parts taken from reference TRBV5-1 and TRBJ1-1, reads KAGVTQTPRYLIKTRGQQVTLSCSPISGHRSVSWYQQTPGQGLQFLFEYFSETQRNKGNFPGRFSGRQFSNSRSEMNVSTLELGDSALYLCASSYGTGRMTEAFFGQGTRLTVV.

This clone is a singleton in its sample. This clone may be a read error of a much larger clone one base away. The chain has TRBV5-8 and TRBJ1-1; no firm D call. Trimming cost V 2 bases and J 0 bases, with 2 bases left between them. CDR3 length: 12 residues. Per germline, CDR1 SGHTS and CDR2 YDEGEE. As DNA, the CDR3 is TGTGCCAGCAGCTTTATGAACACTGAAGCTTTCTTT. Translating it yields CASSFMNTEAFF. The full variable domain, its missing parts supplied by reference TRBV5-8 and TRBJ1-1, is EAGVTQSPTHLIKTRGQQATLRCSPISGHTSVYWYQQALGLGLQFLLWYDEGEERNRGNFPPRFSGRQFPNYSSELNVNALELEDSALYLCASSFMNTEAFFGQGTRLTVV.

The rearrangement links TRBV7-8 to TRBJ2-1; D assignment may be TRBD1 or TRBD2 (6 bases each). CDR1 is SGHVS, CDR2 FQNEAQ, per germline. The CDR3 covers 15 residues. V lost 8 bases and J 0 bases, leaving 14 bases between the germline ends. The CDR3 spells CASQKGGPSYNEQFF. Here the CDR3 DNA reads TGTGCCAGCCAGAAGGGGGGACCCTCCTACAATGAGCAGTTCTTC.

This clone was seen a few times. The chain uses TRBV7-3 and TRBJ1-2; a weak D match, TRBD1 (5 bases). The CDR3 contains 18 residues. V shed 2 bases and J shed 3 bases, with 22 bases lying between them. Germline CDR1 and CDR2: SGHTA and FQGTGA. CDR3 DNA sequence: TGTGCCAGCAGCTTAGGTCTTTCGGGACGCCTGCGGGACTATGGCTACACCTTC. Its protein product is CASSLGLSGRLRDYGYTF.

This clone was observed once. The CDR3 DNA sequence: TGTGCCAGCAGCTTGGAGGGAGGCGGGAACACCATATATTTT. It codes for CASSLEGGGNTIYF. The V and J genes are TRBV7-9 and TRBJ1-3; D unclear. The CDR3 contains 14 residues. The V and J ends lost 3 bases and 7 bases respectively, with 13 bases between them. Germline loops: CDR1 SEHNR, CDR2 FQNEAQ (reference sequence).

The genes are TRBV2 and TRBJ2-4; 7 bases agree with TRBD1. Losses at the gene ends were 6 bases for V and 7 bases for J; bases not matched to a gene: 15. The CDR3 contains 16 residues. Germline V gives CDR1 SNHLY, CDR2 FYNNEI. This chain's CDR3 is CASRPRQGLFWNIQYF. CDR3 nucleotide sequence: TGTGCCAGCAGACCGAGACAGGGTCTTTTTTGGAACATTCAGTACTTC.

The chain is built from TRBV27 and TRBJ1-5, with TRBD1 matching over 8 bases. Germline CDR1 reads MNHEY; CDR2 reads SMNVEV (reference sequence). The V gene end was trimmed by 6 bases and the J gene end by 6 bases; junction bases not matched to a gene: 13. CDR3 length equals 16 residues. This CDR3 is CASRLTGQGRGQPQHF. DNA of the CDR3: TGTGCCAGCAGATTAACCGGACAGGGACGGGGTCAGCCCCAGCATTTT.

The chain combines TRBV7-9 with TRBJ2-7; 8 bases map to TRBD1. V shed 4 bases, J shed 3 bases, and the junction held 5 bases outside the gene matches. CDR1 is SEHNR, CDR2 FQNEAQ, per germline (reference sequence). This CDR3 has 14 amino acids. In DNA form, the CDR3 reads TGTGCCAGCAGCTCCCGGGACAGGTTCTACGAGCAGTACTTC. Its translation is CASSSRDRFYEQYF.

A word on this clone: The junction departs from germline at one end; a sequencing error may be responsible. The chain couples TRBV11-3 to TRBJ2-1; D unresolved. Germline V gene sequence: CDR1 SGHNT, CDR2 YENEEA. This CDR3 spans 13 amino acids. The DNA of the CDR3 is TGTGCCAGCACCTCTAACTCTTATATATCATCAATCTTC. This encodes CASTSNSYISSIF.

The V call is TRBV10-3, the J call TRBJ2-7, with TRBD2 identical over 12 bases. Germline CDR1 and CDR2: ENHRY and SYGVKD. The CDR3 spans 15 residues. J gave up 6 bases and V 7 bases, and 10 bases lay outside the gene matches. In DNA, the CDR3 is TGTGCCATCACGTATGGACTAGCGGGATCCGGCGAGCAGTACTTC. Amino acid sequence: CAITYGLAGSGEQYF.

The V and J genes are TRBV6-1 and TRBJ1-2, with TRBD1 matching over 11 bases. V lost 6 bases to trimming and J lost 4 bases; unmatched junction nucleotides: 4. This CDR3 spans 14 amino acids. CDR1 is MNHNS and CDR2 is SASEGT in the germline V gene. CDR3 bases: TGTGCCAGCAGGAAAGGGACAGGGGGCTATGGCTACACCTTC. Amino acid sequence: CASRKGTGGYGYTF.

The chain couples TRBV10-3 to TRBJ2-2, with TRBD2 matching 9 bases. The J segment lost 6 bases and the V segment lost 3 bases, leaving 8 bases of the junction unmatched. CDR3 length: 16 amino acids. The germline V gene encodes CDR1 ENHRY and CDR2 SYGVKD. CDR3 sequence (DNA): TGTGCCATCAGTGAAACCGGGACTAGCTTCGCCGGGGAGCTGTTTTTT. Translating it yields CAISETGTSFAGELFF.

The table lists this clone with a count of one. The V call is TRBV7-2, the J call TRBJ2-5; no clear D. The CDR3 has 15 residues. Between the trimmed V and J ends, which lost 0 bases and 2 bases, there was a span of 10 bases. Germline CDR1 SGHTA, CDR2 FQGNSA. The CDR3 region is CASSLAVPGQETQYF. CDR3 DNA: TGTGCCAGCAGCTTAGCGGTTCCCGGACAAGAGACCCAGTACTTC.

The chain couples TRBV29-1 to TRBJ2-3, with D possibly TRBD2 on 5 matching bases. V was cut by 0 bases and J by 5 bases, with 12 bases left in between. The CDR3 is 14 amino acids. Germline CDR1 is SQVTM and CDR2 is ANQGSEA. CDR3 coding DNA: TGCAGCGTTGAAGAGGAACTAGTTGGAGATACGCAGTATTTT. Its protein product is CSVEEELVGDTQYF.

The chain is built from TRBV25-1 and TRBJ1-2; D gene uncertain. The CDR3 spans 13 residues. With 5 bases removed from V and 7 bases from J, the gap between germline ends came to 14 bases. CDR1 MGHDK and CDR2 SYGVNS come from the germline V gene. The DNA of the CDR3 is TGTGCCAGCAGTTTAGGACGGTGGGGTGGCTACACCTTC. Encoded protein: CASSLGRWGGYTF.